The 6 T cell receptor beta chains listed next were all sequenced from one sample in a study of CD8 T cells in ankylosing spondylitis. Study-level results: Among TCR beta sequences, a motif of fewer than 10 highly homologous variants appeared characteristic of ankylosing spondylitis blood.

These receptors' targets are unknown. TCRdb reprocessed the 5' RACE reads with MiXCR, giving one entry per CDR3 protein. Of over 400,000 distinct CDR3 sequences detected, roughly a quarter appear once; the ten largest clones hold 0.89%. The sample was blood, either unsorted or a sorted T cell fraction (not recorded which). The source of these receptors is a male donor with ankylosing spondylitis.

This clonotype was seen once. The chain recombines TRBV6-2 or TRBV6-3 with TRBJ2-6; D perhaps matches TRBD1 (6 bases). Deletions cut 2 bases from V and 0 bases from J, with 11 bases between. Germline assignment: CDR1 MNHEY and CDR2 SVGEGT. The CDR3 has 17 amino acids. CDR3 loop: CASSYGTPSSGANVLTF. The CDR3 coding sequence is TGTGCCAGCAGTTACGGGACACCCAGCTCTGGGGCCAACGTCCTGACTTTC.

As for this clonotype: The junction does not match germline at one end; this may be a read error. This chain links TRBV4-2 with TRBJ1-2; a weak D match, TRBD1 (6 bases). The CDR3 is 15 amino acids. Per the germline V gene, CDR1 is LGHNA and CDR2 is YNFKEQ. The CDR3 protein is CASSQAAGADNGYTF. The CDR3, as DNA: TGTGCCAGCAGTCAAGCAGCGGGGGCGGACAATGGCTACACCTTC.

DNA of the CDR3: TGTGCCAGCAGGCGGGACGGCCGGCAGCCCCAGCATTTT. Translating gives CASRRDGRQPQHF. The gene calls are TRBV2 and TRBJ1-5, with D possibly being TRBD1 (5 bases). Trimming removed 6 bases at V and 7 bases at J, with 13 bases between. Germline CDR1 is SNHLY and CDR2 is FYNNEI. The CDR3 runs 13 residues.

Here the CDR3 reads CASKGQRSYTGELFF. The CDR3, as DNA: TGTGCCAGCAAGGGCCAGCGGAGCTACACCGGGGAGCTGTTTTTT. V usage is TRBV2 and J usage is TRBJ2-2; D possibly corresponds to TRBD2 (5 bases). The CDR3 is 15 residues long. Germline V gene sequence: CDR1 SNHLY, CDR2 FYNNEI. The V end was cut by 7 bases, the J end by 3 bases, with 15 bases between.

The J gene is TRBJ2-2, the V gene TRBV12-3 or TRBV12-4; 7 bases are shared with TRBD2. Trimming cost V 5 bases and J 3 bases; bases outside gene matches: 3. This CDR3 has 14 amino acids. Here the CDR3 reads CASSSGTHTGELFF. CDR3 bases: TGTGCCAGCAGTAGCGGGACTCACACCGGGGAGCTGTTTTTT.

The genes are TRBV6-1 and TRBJ2-7, with TRBD2 matching 14 bases. The CDR3 has 17 residues. CDR1 and CDR2 from the germline V gene are MNHNS and SASEGT. J gave up 5 bases and V 6 bases, and 12 bases lay outside the gene matches. Here the CDR3 reads CASRLTGTSGRGNEQYF. The CDR3 nucleotides read TGTGCCAGCAGGCTCACCGGGACTAGCGGGAGAGGGAACGAGCAGTACTTC.